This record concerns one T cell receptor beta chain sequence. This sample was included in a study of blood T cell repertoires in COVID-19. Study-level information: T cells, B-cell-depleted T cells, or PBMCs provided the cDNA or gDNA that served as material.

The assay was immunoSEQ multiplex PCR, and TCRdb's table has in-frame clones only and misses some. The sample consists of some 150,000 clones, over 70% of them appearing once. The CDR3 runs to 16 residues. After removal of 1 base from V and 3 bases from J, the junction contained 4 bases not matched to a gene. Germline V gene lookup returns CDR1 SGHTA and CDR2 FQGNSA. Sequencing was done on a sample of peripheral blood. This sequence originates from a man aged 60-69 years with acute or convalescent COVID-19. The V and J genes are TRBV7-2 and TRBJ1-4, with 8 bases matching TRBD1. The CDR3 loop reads CASSLGTGSANEKLFF. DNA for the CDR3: TGTGCCAGCAGCTTAGGGACAGGGAGCGCTAATGAAAAACTGTTTTTT.